This record looks at one TCR beta chain sequence and its context. No antigen is known for it. This specimen belongs to a study of beta chain features in type 1 diabetes. Looking at the study overall: There was similarity between patients and healthy donors in age, gender and cell yields. Study-level results: In the patient group, naive, central memory and Treg TCRB repertoires seemed more alike than in the healthy donor group. Type 1 diabetes patients had TCRB CDR3s that were shorter (moderately but significantly so) in all four CD4+ subsets.

The CDR3 loop spans 14 amino acids. Germline V gene data show CDR1 as LNHDA and CDR2 as SQIVND (reference sequence). Expressed TCRB transcripts were sequenced because the entire RNA isolate underwent reverse transcription. The average output of naive, central memory and regulatory T cell samples was a few million reads. TCRdb keeps only in-frame clones here, not all; method: immunoSEQ multiplex PCR. The top ten hold around 0.045% of the sample, which has fewer than 350,000 clones, about 20% seen once. Specimen: naive CD4+ T cells from blood. The receptor was isolated from a woman between 18 and 29 years old in good health. This chain uses TRBV19 with TRBJ2-5; 7 nucleotides align to TRBD1. The tail of the sequence fits TRBJ2-7 better, so the J call may be wrong. This CDR3 reads CASAASGTDYEQYF. The CDR3 bases are TGTGCCAGTGCCGCTTCGGGGACAGACTACGAGCAGTACTTC.